This is a list of T cell receptor beta chains from one sample in a study of high-grade serous ovarian cancer treatment subgroups. Here immunoSEQ multiplex PCR was the method, and the copy in TCRdb shows in-frame clones only, minus some. The sample holds some 5,000 clones, about 73% seen once. The sample comprised tumor tissue. These TCRs come from a human donor with high-grade serous ovarian cancer. CDR3s include the opening cysteine and the closing phenylalanine or tryptophan. The D gene is left open where the match is weak. Clone size is given for some rows only: seen once, a few or many times, or a class if the clone is expanded.

j_gene: TRBJ2-3; d_gene: TRBD2; abundance: .; v_gene: TRBV7-9; CDR3aa: CASSLTSGSPGTDTQYF; CDR3nt: TGTGCCAGCAGTTTGACTAGCGGGAGCCCAGGCACAGATACGCAGTATTTT
j_gene: TRBJ2-3; d_gene: TRBD1; abundance: .; v_gene: TRBV18; CDR3aa: CASSLKSGQGYTQYF; CDR3nt: TGTGCCAGCTCACTAAAGAGTGGACAGGGGTATACGCAGTATTTT
j_gene: TRBJ1-1; d_gene: .; abundance: .; v_gene: TRBV28; CDR3aa: CASIIGGGNTEAFF; CDR3nt: TGTGCCAGCATTATTGGCGGGGGGAACACTGAAGCTTTCTTT
j_gene: TRBJ2-1; d_gene: .; abundance: .; v_gene: TRBV15; CDR3aa: CATSGYGPNNEQFF; CDR3nt: TGTGCCACCAGCGGATACGGACCGAACAATGAGCAGTTCTTC
j_gene: TRBJ2-5; d_gene: .; abundance: few; v_gene: TRBV30; CDR3aa: CAWTRAETQYF; CDR3nt: TGTGCCTGGACCCGAGCGGAGACCCAGTACTTC
j_gene: TRBJ2-1; d_gene: .; abundance: few; v_gene: TRBV4-1; CDR3aa: CASSQAKGGAHNEQFF; CDR3nt: TGCGCCAGCAGCCAAGCCAAGGGGGGGGCCCACAATGAGCAGTTCTTC
j_gene: TRBJ1-2; d_gene: .; abundance: .; v_gene: TRBV7-9; CDR3aa: CASSLNFGEGSGYTF; CDR3nt: TGTGCCAGCAGCTTAAATTTTGGGGAGGGCAGTGGCTACACCTTC
j_gene: TRBJ1-5; d_gene: .; abundance: large; v_gene: TRBV4-1; CDR3aa: CASSQEGVNQPQHF; CDR3nt: TGCGCCAGCAGCCAAGAAGGGGTCAATCAGCCCCAGCATTTT
j_gene: TRBJ2-4; d_gene: TRBD2; abundance: .; v_gene: TRBV9; CDR3aa: CASSPGGSGVPKNIQYF; CDR3nt: TGTGCCAGCAGCCCCGGGGGTAGCGGGGTTCCCAAAAACATTCAGTACTTC
j_gene: TRBJ2-7; d_gene: .; abundance: .; v_gene: TRBV5-4; CDR3aa: CASSLDVRGYEQYF; CDR3nt: TGTGCCAGCAGCTTGGATGTCAGGGGCTACGAGCAGTACTTC
j_gene: TRBJ1-4; d_gene: .; abundance: .; v_gene: TRBV30; CDR3aa: CAWSALKEKLFF; CDR3nt: TGTGCCTGGAGTGCCTTGAAGGAAAAACTGTTTTTT
j_gene: TRBJ1-6; d_gene: .; abundance: .; v_gene: TRBV11-2; CDR3aa: CASSLEPGFGSPLHF; CDR3nt: TGTGCCAGCAGCTTAGAGCCAGGGTTTGGTTCACCCCTCCACTTT
j_gene: TRBJ1-6; d_gene: TRBD1; abundance: .; v_gene: TRBV16; CDR3aa: CASSQKTGTDNSPLHF; CDR3nt: TGTGCCAGCAGCCAAAAAACCGGGACAGACAATTCACCCCTCCACTTT
j_gene: TRBJ2-2; d_gene: TRBD2; abundance: .; v_gene: TRBV2; CDR3aa: CARQTSGRFGGELFF; CDR3nt: TGTGCCAGACAAACTAGCGGGAGATTTGGCGGGGAGCTGTTTTTT
j_gene: TRBJ2-2; d_gene: TRBD2; abundance: .; v_gene: TRBV5-1; CDR3aa: CASSLEGTTNTGELFF; CDR3nt: TGCGCCAGCAGCTTGGAAGGGACTACGAACACCGGGGAGCTGTTTTTT
j_gene: TRBJ2-1; d_gene: .; abundance: .; v_gene: TRBV19; CDR3aa: CASSIGEGYPYNEQFF; CDR3nt: TGTGCCAGTAGTATAGGGGAAGGGTACCCCTACAATGAGCAGTTCTTC
j_gene: TRBJ1-3; d_gene: .; abundance: .; v_gene: TRBV19; CDR3aa: CASSLDRFSGNTIYF; CDR3nt: TGTGCCAGTAGTCTTGACCGCTTCTCTGGAAACACCATATATTTT
j_gene: TRBJ1-6; d_gene: TRBD1; abundance: .; v_gene: TRBV6-1; CDR3aa: CASSGGTLQGASYNSPLHF; CDR3nt: TGTGCCAGCAGTGGAGGAACATTACAGGGGGCCTCCTATAATTCACCCCTCCACTTT
j_gene: TRBJ2-1; d_gene: TRBD2; abundance: .; v_gene: TRBV28; CDR3aa: CATEFGLAGDNEQFF; CDR3nt: TGTGCCACCGAATTCGGACTAGCGGGAGACAATGAGCAGTTCTTC
j_gene: TRBJ1-6; d_gene: TRBD1; abundance: .; v_gene: TRBV4-2; CDR3aa: CASSHPRRGQGNSPLHF; CDR3nt: TGTGCCAGCAGCCACCCCCGCAGGGGGCAGGGTAATTCACCCCTCCACTTT
j_gene: TRBJ2-1; d_gene: TRBD2; abundance: .; v_gene: TRBV7-9; CDR3aa: CASRDTSGASYNEQFF; CDR3nt: TGTGCCAGCAGGGACACGAGCGGGGCCTCCTACAATGAGCAGTTCTTC
j_gene: TRBJ1-1; d_gene: .; abundance: .; v_gene: TRBV10-2; CDR3aa: CASSVDSRARAFF; CDR3nt: TGCGCCAGCAGTGTAGACAGCAGAGCGCGAGCTTTCTTT
j_gene: TRBJ1-4; d_gene: .; abundance: medium-sized; v_gene: TRBV28; CDR3aa: CASYKLREKLFF; CDR3nt: TGTGCCAGCTATAAACTCCGTGAAAAACTGTTTTTT
j_gene: TRBJ2-2; d_gene: .; abundance: .; v_gene: TRBV29-1; CDR3aa: CSVESQANTGELFF; CDR3nt: TGCAGCGTTGAAAGTCAGGCGAACACCGGGGAGCTGTTTTTT
j_gene: TRBJ1-5; d_gene: .; abundance: medium-sized; v_gene: TRBV21-1; CDR3aa: CASIPGGVRNQPQHF; CDR3nt: TGTGCCAGCATCCCGGGGGGGGTTCGGAATCAGCCCCAGCATTTT
j_gene: TRBJ2-3; d_gene: .; abundance: .; v_gene: TRBV21-1; CDR3aa: CASSPSRGLPRTDTQYF; CDR3nt: TGTGCCAGCAGCCCTTCGAGAGGACTCCCACGCACAGATACGCAGTATTTT
j_gene: TRBJ2-7; d_gene: .; abundance: .; v_gene: TRBV2; CDR3aa: CASSERDRGEQYF; CDR3nt: TGTGCCAGCAGTGAACGAGATCGAGGAGAGCAGTACTTC
j_gene: TRBJ2-4; d_gene: .; abundance: few; v_gene: TRBV6-5; CDR3aa: CASSYSFGGLENIQYF; CDR3nt: TGTGCCAGCAGTTACTCTTTCGGGGGACTGGAAAACATTCAGTACTTC
j_gene: TRBJ2-7; d_gene: .; abundance: .; v_gene: TRBV5-8; CDR3aa: CADTYEQYF; CDR3nt: TGTGCCGACACTTACGAGCAGTACTTC
j_gene: TRBJ1-5; d_gene: .; abundance: .; v_gene: TRBV19; CDR3aa: CASDPGRVLSNQPQHF; CDR3nt: TGTGCCAGTGACCCTGGACGGGTTCTTAGCAATCAGCCCCAGCATTTT
j_gene: TRBJ2-3; d_gene: .; abundance: few; v_gene: TRBV6-1; CDR3aa: CASSPIVQGGDTQYF; CDR3nt: TGTGCCAGCAGCCCCATCGTGCAGGGGGGAGATACGCAGTATTTT
j_gene: TRBJ2-3; d_gene: TRBD2; abundance: .; v_gene: TRBV5-1; CDR3aa: CASSLTRGSTDTQYF; CDR3nt: TGCGCCAGCAGCTTGACGCGGGGGAGCACAGATACGCAGTATTTT
j_gene: TRBJ1-2; d_gene: .; abundance: .; v_gene: TRBV30; CDR3aa: CAWTNFYGYTF; CDR3nt: TGTGCCTGGACCAATTTCTATGGCTACACCTTC
j_gene: TRBJ2-7; d_gene: .; abundance: .; v_gene: TRBV5-8; CDR3aa: CASSRGQNEQYF; CDR3nt: TGTGCCAGCAGCAGAGGACAGAACGAGCAGTACTTC